The 4 T cell receptor beta chains below were found in one sample sequenced in a study of blood T cell repertoires in COVID-19. Profiling relied on immunoSEQ multiplex PCR, and the TCRdb table lists in-frame clones only, not all of them. The sample shows approximately 180,000 clones, more than 70% of them seen only once. Material for sequencing was PBMCs or T cells enriched from blood (not recorded which). The receptors were sampled from a man in his forties or fifties who had recovered from COVID-19.

The rearrangement joins TRBV12-5 to TRBJ1-1, with 7 bases matching TRBD1. The CDR3 is made up of 15 amino acids. V was pared by 4 bases and J by 1 base, with 6 bases of the junction left unmatched. Germline V CDR1 and CDR2: LGHNT, FRNRAP. The CDR3 here is CASGSRTGRNTEAFF. DNA of the CDR3: TGTGCTAGTGGTTCGCGGACAGGAAGGAACACTGAAGCTTTCTTT. Based on the CDR3 plus reference TRBV12-5 and TRBJ1-1, the full variable domain is DARVTQTPRHKVTEMGQEVTMRCQPILGHNTVFWYRQTMMQGLELLAYFRNRAPLDDSGMPKDRFSAEMPDATLATLKIQPSEPRDSAVYFCASGSRTGRNTEAFFGQGTRLTVV.

This clone was observed a single time. The rearrangement links TRBV5-1 to TRBJ2-3, with TRBD1 as a possible D gene (6 bases). V lost 1 base and J 3 bases, leaving 12 bases between the germline ends. From germline, CDR1 is SGHRS and CDR2 YFSETQ. CDR3 size: 15 residues. CDR3 sequence reads: CASSLRGMGTDTQYF. The CDR3 DNA sequence: TGCGCCAGCAGCTTGAGGGGGATGGGGACAGATACGCAGTATTTT. Together with reference TRBV5-1 and TRBJ2-3, the CDR3 gives the full variable domain: KAGVTQTPRYLIKTRGQQVTLSCSPISGHRSVSWYQQTPGQGLQFLFEYFSETQRNKGNFPGRFSGRQFSNSRSEMNVSTLELGDSALYLCASSLRGMGTDTQYFGPGTRLTVL.

V usage is TRBV4-1 and J usage is TRBJ2-3; D is perhaps TRBD2 (5 bases). Germline V gene data show CDR1 as MGHRA and CDR2 as YSYEKL. With 2 bases removed from V and 7 bases from J, the gap between germline ends came to 10 bases. The CDR3 loop spans 13 amino acids. CDR3 in DNA: TGCGCCAGCAGCCAAAACGAGCGGTATACGCAGTATTTT. Translation gives CASSQNERYTQYF.

This chain joins TRBV27 and TRBJ1-6; perhaps TRBD1 as D (5 bases). CDR1 and CDR2 from the germline V gene are MNHEY and SMNVEV (reference sequence). The ends were cut back, 6 bases at V and 11 bases at J, with 20 bases in the middle. The CDR3 extends over 15 amino acids. For the CDR3, the DNA is TGTGCCAGCAGCACGCGCCCAGGGAGCGGGCCACCCCTCCACTTT. Its protein is CASSTRPGSGPPLHF.